The 28 T cell receptor beta chains below come from one sample, sequenced in a study of beta chain features in type 1 diabetes. Sequenced material consisted of expressed TCRB transcripts (all of the isolated RNA was reverse transcribed). Method: immunoSEQ multiplex PCR; TCRdb's copy keeps in-frame clones and lacks some. This sample carries 350,000 or so clones, about 18% of them seen once, and the ten largest clones take about 0.045%. The sequenced material came from naive CD4+ T cells from blood. These TCRs come from a woman between 18 and 30 years old in good health.

The CDR3 loop reads CASSPGLGETQYF. The CDR3 DNA reads as TGTGCCAGCAGCCCGGGACTCGGGGAGACCCAGTACTTC. The J gene is TRBJ2-5, the V gene TRBV7-9, with D tentatively TRBD2 (6 bases). The CDR3 totals 13 residues. Per the germline V gene, CDR1 is SEHNR and CDR2 is FQNEAQ (reference sequence). The germline V and J ends were trimmed by 5 bases and 5 bases, with 12 bases remaining between them.

V and J are TRBV7-2 and TRBJ2-5; 12 nucleotides agree with TRBD1. The ends lost 5 bases at V and 5 bases at J; junction bases unmatched: 9. The CDR3 runs to 16 residues. Germline CDR1 is SGHTA and CDR2 is FQGNSA. CDR3 in DNA: TGTGCCAGCAGCGGGACGGGACAGGGGGCGCGGGAGACCCAGTACTTC. This sequence encodes CASSGTGQGARETQYF.

V gene TRBV18 combines with J gene TRBJ2-5, with D possibly TRBD2 on 5 matching bases. V lost 1 base, J lost 4 bases, and 10 bases lay in between. CDR1 and CDR2 (germline): KGHSH, LQKENI. The CDR3 contains 14 residues. The CDR3, as DNA: TGTGCCAGCTCACCACAAGGCGGGTTAGAGACCCAGTACTTC. Its translation: CASSPQGGLETQYF.

V is TRBV11-1 and J is TRBJ2-3, with 8 nucleotides matching TRBD1. In germline, CDR1 is SGHAT, CDR2 FQDESV (reference sequence). J gave up 4 bases and V 4 bases, and 7 bases lay outside the gene matches. CDR3 length equals 15 residues. The CDR3 bases are TGTGCCAGCAGCTCGACAGGGGTCCGACCAGATACGCAGTATTTT. Translating it yields CASSSTGVRPDTQYF.

This clone was detected only a few times. The CDR3 DNA reads TGCGCCAGCAGCGTACCGGGACAGCCGAATCCGACGGGCTCCTACAATGAGCAGTTCTTC. This encodes CASSVPGQPNPTGSYNEQFF. The V and J genes are TRBV5-1 and TRBJ2-1, with 7 bases matching TRBD1. V was pared by 4 bases and J by 0 bases, with 19 bases of the junction left unmatched. CDR3 length equals 20 residues. Germline CDR1 is SGHRS and CDR2 is YFSETQ. Filled out from reference TRBV5-1 and TRBJ2-1, the complete variable domain reads KAGVTQTPRYLIKTRGQQVTLSCSPISGHRSVSWYQQTPGQGLQFLFEYFSETQRNKGNFPGRFSGRQFSNSRSEMNVSTLELGDSALYLCASSVPGQPNPTGSYNEQFFGPGTRLTVL.

There are a few counts of this clone. The chain combines TRBV5-1 with TRBJ2-1; 7 nucleotides line up with TRBD1. The CDR3 spans 16 residues. V was pared by 4 bases and J by 7 bases, with 14 bases of the junction left unmatched. CDR1 SGHRS and CDR2 YFSETQ come from the germline V gene. The CDR3 here is CASSPGITGVGNEQFF. In DNA, the CDR3 is TGCGCCAGCAGCCCAGGGATTACAGGGGTGGGGAATGAGCAGTTCTTC.

The chain links TRBV7-9 to TRBJ2-2; D ambiguous. CDR3 length: 12 amino acids. V gave up 4 bases and J gave up 2 bases, with 2 bases separating them. CDR1 and CDR2 from the germline V gene are SEHNR and FQNEAQ (reference sequence). As DNA, the CDR3 is TGTGCCAGCAGCTCAAACACCGGGGAGCTGTTTTTT. As protein: CASSSNTGELFF.

This rearrangement joins TRBV5-1 to TRBJ2-3, with 9 bases matching TRBD2. Losses at the gene ends were 4 bases for V and 5 bases for J; bases not matched to a gene: 5. Germline CDR1 SGHRS, CDR2 YFSETQ. The CDR3 covers 14 residues. The CDR3 here is CASSAGLALDTQYF. As DNA, the CDR3 is TGCGCCAGCAGCGCCGGACTAGCGCTAGATACGCAGTATTTT.

In its sample, this clone was seen a few times. The J gene is TRBJ2-7, the V gene TRBV6-1; D may be TRBD1 (6 bases). From germline, CDR1 is MNHNS and CDR2 SASEGT. V was trimmed by 4 bases and J by 4 bases, leaving 20 bases between them. This CDR3 has 16 residues. CDR3 in amino acids: CASSVGRRDTSYEQYF. For the CDR3, the DNA is TGTGCCAGCAGTGTAGGGCGCCGGGACACGTCTTACGAGCAGTACTTC.

This clone has more than one count but fewer than ten. This chain links TRBV29-1 with TRBJ2-6, with D unclear. Trimming left V 6 bases short and J 2 bases short, with 14 bases between. The CDR3 consists of 15 residues. In germline, CDR1 is SQVTM, CDR2 ANQGSEA. CDR3 sequence reads: CSVLEPKAGANVLTF. Written as DNA, the CDR3 is TGCAGCGTACTGGAGCCTAAGGCTGGGGCCAACGTCCTGACTTTC.

Notes on this clone: A junction boundary mismatches the germline segment, possibly from a read error. This chain uses TRBV7-7 with TRBJ2-5; tentative D call: TRBD2 (5 bases). The CDR3 extends over 15 amino acids. Per germline, CDR1 SSHAT and CDR2 FNYEAQ (reference sequence). The CDR3 nucleotides are TGTGCTAGCAGCGTAGGTGGGGAGCGGAGAGAGACCCAGTACTTC. Its protein is CASSVGGERRETQYF. Drawing the rest from reference TRBV7-7 and TRBJ2-5, the complete variable domain is GAGVSQSPRYKVTKRGQDVTLRCDPISSHATLYWYQQALGQGPEFLTYFNYEAQPDKSGLPSDRFSAERPEGSISTLTIQRTEQRDSAMYRCASSVGGERRETQYFGPGTRLLVL.

This clone appeared a few times. This sequence joins TRBV7-9 and TRBJ1-1, with unresolved D. V was shortened by 5 bases and J by 1 base, with 8 bases between the two germline ends. Germline V gives CDR1 SEHNR, CDR2 FQNEAQ (reference sequence). The CDR3 spans 13 residues. The CDR3 nucleotides read TGTGCCAGCAGCAAGAGCACGAACACTGAAGCTTTCTTT. As protein: CASSKSTNTEAFF.

This clone came up a few times. The chain links TRBV30 to TRBJ1-6; D call uncertain. The CDR3 spans 13 residues. The V end was cut by 2 bases, the J end by 8 bases, with 10 bases between. From germline, CDR1 is GTSNPN and CDR2 SVGIG (reference sequence). The DNA of the CDR3 is TGTGCCTGGAGTCCGGGGAGGTATTCACCCCTCCACTTT. Protein: CAWSPGRYSPLHF.

For this clone: The junction shows a germline mismatch at one end, possibly a read error. This chain connects TRBV6-1 to TRBJ2-6, with 9 positions matching TRBD1. The germline gives CDR1 MNHNS, CDR2 SASEGT. This CDR3 contains 16 residues. CDR3 DNA: TGTGCCACCAGTGGGACAGGGCTCTCTGGGGCCAACGTCCTGACTTTC. Its protein is CATSGTGLSGANVLTF.

The count of this clone is one. The chain employs TRBV5-6 and TRBJ2-3; D might be TRBD2 (6 bases). V was trimmed by 4 bases and J by 2 bases, leaving 11 bases between them. In germline, CDR1 is SGHDT, CDR2 YYEEEE. CDR3 size: 14 residues. This CDR3 reads CASSRRDSTDTQYF. The CDR3 DNA sequence: TGTGCCAGCAGCCGCCGGGACTCCACAGATACGCAGTATTTT. Together with reference TRBV5-6 and TRBJ2-3, the CDR3 gives the full variable domain: DAGVTQSPTHLIKTRGQQVTLRCSPKSGHDTVSWYQQALGQGPQFIFQYYEEEERQRGNFPDRFSGHQFPNYSSELNVNALLLGDSALYLCASSRRDSTDTQYFGPGTRLTVL.

The chain combines TRBV2 with TRBJ2-1; 11 nucleotides match TRBD2. The germline CDR1 and CDR2 sequences are SNHLY and FYNNEI. The CDR3 totals 17 residues. V lost 2 bases, J lost 2 bases, and 5 bases stayed unmatched. DNA of the CDR3: TGTGCCAGCAGTGAAAATACGGGACTAGCGGCCTACAATGAGCAGTTCTTC. Protein sequence: CASSENTGLAAYNEQFF.

This clone turned up a few times. V usage is TRBV29-1 and J usage is TRBJ2-3; tentatively, D is TRBD2 (5 bases). CDR1 SQVTM and CDR2 ANQGSEA come from the germline V gene. The V end lost 2 bases, the J end lost 2 bases, and 11 bases lay between the germline ends. The CDR3 sequence is 14 residues long. The CDR3 loop reads CSVETASTTDTQYF. DNA for the CDR3: TGCAGCGTTGAAACGGCTAGCACCACAGATACGCAGTATTTT.

This clone was counted a few times. The sample carries other DNA sequences with the same CDR3. The chain combines TRBV30 with TRBJ2-7, with a weak D call TRBD2 (5 bases). Trimming cost V 4 bases and J 0 bases, with 7 bases left between them. Germline V CDR1 and CDR2: GTSNPN, SVGIG (reference sequence). The CDR3 length is 12 residues. DNA of the CDR3: TGTGCCTGGACAGGAGGCTCCTACGAGCAGTACTTC. Its translation is CAWTGGSYEQYF. The full variable domain, with the rest looked up from reference TRBV30 and TRBJ2-7, is SQTIHQWPATLVQPVGSPLSLECTVEGTSNPNLYWYRQAAGRGLQLLFYSVGIGQISSEVPQNLSASRPQDRQFILSSKKLLLSDSGFYLCAWTGGSYEQYFGPGTRLTVT.

This clone was seen only a few times. The chain joins TRBV5-1 to TRBJ1-1; D may be TRBD1 (5 bases). CDR1 SGHRS and CDR2 YFSETQ come from the germline V gene. CDR3 length equals 13 residues. The V gene lost 0 bases and the J gene lost 7 bases, with 10 bases spanning the gap. CDR3 sequence: CASSLVWQGEAFF. CDR3 DNA sequence: TGCGCCAGCAGCTTGGTATGGCAGGGTGAAGCTTTCTTT.

This clone has more than one count but fewer than ten. The chain carries TRBV5-8 and TRBJ2-1, with 7 bases fitting TRBD1. CDR3 length: 14 amino acids. With 2 bases clipped from V and 5 bases from J, the junction kept 4 bases outside the gene matches. Germline V lookup: CDR1 SGHTS, CDR2 YDEGEE. CDR3 coding DNA: TGTGCCAGCAGCTTTAACAGGGGACACAATGAGCAGTTCTTC. The encoded protein is CASSFNRGHNEQFF.

This sequence joins TRBV15 and TRBJ2-1, with D possibly being TRBD2 (6 bases). CDR3 length: 14 residues. Deletions cut 4 bases from V and 4 bases from J, with 11 bases between. Looked up from germline, CDR1 is LNHNV and CDR2 is YYDKDF (reference sequence). The CDR3 is CATSKLAEYNEQFF. The CDR3 DNA follows: TGTGCCACCAGCAAATTAGCGGAGTACAATGAGCAGTTCTTC.

The chain links TRBV9 to TRBJ2-7, with D possibly TRBD2 on 5 matching bases. The germline gives CDR1 SGDLS, CDR2 YYNGEE. V lost 0 bases to trimming and J lost 7 bases, with 11 bases between them. The CDR3 is 13 amino acids. CDR3 in DNA: TGTGCCAGCAGCGTAGTAAGTACGGGGGAGCAGTACTTC. Translated: CASSVVSTGEQYF.

This clone was detected once. At the DNA level, this CDR3 is encoded by other sequences in the same sample as well. The V gene is TRBV6-5, the J gene TRBJ2-7; 10 positions agree with TRBD1. Germline trimming cut 4 bases from V and 5 bases from J; bases unmatched to any gene: 5. This CDR3 is 14 amino acids long. Looked up from germline, CDR1 is MNHEY and CDR2 is SVGAGI. CDR3 DNA sequence: TGTGCCAGCAGTTGGGACAGGGGAAGCAACGAGCAGTACTTC. Its protein is CASSWDRGSNEQYF.

The chain carries TRBV18 and TRBJ2-1, with a possible D match to TRBD2 (6 bases). The CDR3 is 14 residues long. V gave up 8 bases and J gave up 8 bases, with 19 bases separating them. From germline, CDR1 is KGHSH and CDR2 LQKENI. The CDR3 DNA sequence: TGTGCCAGCGCCCCCGGTTTAGCGGTGTATGAGCAGTTCTTC. Translating gives CASAPGLAVYEQFF.

This clone appeared a few times. V and J are TRBV16 and TRBJ1-1, with D possibly TRBD1 on 6 matching bases. Deletions cut 2 bases from V and 4 bases from J, with 11 bases between. Germline V CDR1 and CDR2: KGHSY, FQNENV. This CDR3 is built from 14 residues. CDR3 sequence: CASSQTGQSTEAFF. The DNA for the CDR3 is TGTGCCAGCAGCCAAACTGGACAGTCCACTGAAGCTTTCTTT.

The chain joins TRBV30 to TRBJ1-2, with 8 positions matching TRBD1. The CDR3 totals 15 residues. Losses at the gene ends were 1 base for V and 5 bases for J; bases not matched to a gene: 9. Germline V gene sequence: CDR1 GTSNPN, CDR2 SVGIG (reference sequence). In DNA, the CDR3 is TGTGCCTGGAGTGACCCGACCTGGACAGGGTATGGCTACACCTTC. As protein: CAWSDPTWTGYGYTF.

This clone turned up a few times. The V and J genes are TRBV2 and TRBJ1-5, with D possibly TRBD1 on 6 matching bases. Germline V CDR1 and CDR2: SNHLY, FYNNEI. Deletions cut 6 bases from V and 6 bases from J, with 15 bases between. This CDR3 region has 14 residues. The CDR3 nucleotides read TGTGCCAGCAGCCCGAGGGGGGGTGTTCAGCCCCAGCATTTT. Its translation is CASSPRGGVQPQHF. The entire variable domain, with the rest obtained from reference TRBV2 and TRBJ1-5, is as follows: EPEVTQTPSHQVTQMGQEVILRCVPISNHLYFYWYRQILGQKVEFLVSFYNNEISEKSEIFDDQFSVERPDGSNFTLKIRSTKLEDSAMYFCASSPRGGVQPQHFGDGTRLSIL.

V usage is TRBV2 and J usage is TRBJ1-5, with 11 bases identical to TRBD1. J lost 6 bases, V lost 1 base, and 5 bases had no gene match. Germline CDR1 reads SNHLY; CDR2 reads FYNNEI. The CDR3 extends over 16 amino acids. CDR3 sequence: CASSEDMGTGGQPQHF. The CDR3 DNA follows: TGTGCCAGCAGTGAAGATATGGGGACAGGGGGTCAGCCCCAGCATTTT.